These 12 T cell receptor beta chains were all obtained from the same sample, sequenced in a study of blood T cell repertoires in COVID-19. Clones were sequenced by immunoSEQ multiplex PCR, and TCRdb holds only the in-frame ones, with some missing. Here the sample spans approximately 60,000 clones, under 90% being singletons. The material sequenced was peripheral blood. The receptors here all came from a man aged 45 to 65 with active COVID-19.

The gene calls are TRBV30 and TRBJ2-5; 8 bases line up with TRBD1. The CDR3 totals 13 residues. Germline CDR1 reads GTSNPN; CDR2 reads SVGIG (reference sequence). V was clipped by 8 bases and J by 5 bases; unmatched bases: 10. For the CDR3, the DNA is TGTGCCCATCGACAGGGGTTGGGCGAGACCCAGTACTTC. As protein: CAHRQGLGETQYF.

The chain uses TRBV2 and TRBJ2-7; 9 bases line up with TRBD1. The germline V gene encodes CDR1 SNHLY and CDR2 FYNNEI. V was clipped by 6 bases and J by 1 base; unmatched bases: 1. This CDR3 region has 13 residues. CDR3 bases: TGTGCCAGCAGACAGGGGGCTTCCTACGAGCAGTACTTC. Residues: CASRQGASYEQYF.

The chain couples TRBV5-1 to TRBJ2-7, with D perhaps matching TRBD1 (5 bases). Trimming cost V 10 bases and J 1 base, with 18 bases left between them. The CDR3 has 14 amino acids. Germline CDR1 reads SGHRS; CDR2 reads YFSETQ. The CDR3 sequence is CASSLLDSSYEQYF. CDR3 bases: TGCGCCTCCAGCCTCTTAGACAGTTCCTACGAGCAGTACTTC.

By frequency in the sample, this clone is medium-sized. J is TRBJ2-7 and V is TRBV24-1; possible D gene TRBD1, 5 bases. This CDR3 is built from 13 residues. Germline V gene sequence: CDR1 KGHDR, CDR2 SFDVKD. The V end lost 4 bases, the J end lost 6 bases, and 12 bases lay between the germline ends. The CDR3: CATSEGQGAEQYF. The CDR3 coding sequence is TGTGCCACCAGTGAAGGGCAGGGCGCCGAGCAGTACTTC.

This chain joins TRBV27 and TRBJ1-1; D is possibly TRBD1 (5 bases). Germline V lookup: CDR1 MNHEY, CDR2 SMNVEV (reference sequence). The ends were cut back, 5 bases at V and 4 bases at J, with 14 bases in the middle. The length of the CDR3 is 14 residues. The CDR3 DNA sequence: TGTGCCAGCAGTCGACCCGACAGATCCACTGAAGCTTTCTTT. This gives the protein CASSRPDRSTEAFF.

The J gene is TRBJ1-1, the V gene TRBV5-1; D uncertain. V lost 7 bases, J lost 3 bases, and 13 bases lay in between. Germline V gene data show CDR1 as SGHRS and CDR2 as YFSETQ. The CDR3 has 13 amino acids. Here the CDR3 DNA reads TGCGCCAGCCGCAAGTTGGAGGACACTGAAGCTTTCTTT. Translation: CASRKLEDTEAFF.

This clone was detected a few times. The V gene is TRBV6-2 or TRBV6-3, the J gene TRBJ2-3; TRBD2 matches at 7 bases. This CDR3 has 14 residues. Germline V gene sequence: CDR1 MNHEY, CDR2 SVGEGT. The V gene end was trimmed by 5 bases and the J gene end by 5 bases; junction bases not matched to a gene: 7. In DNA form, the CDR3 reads TGTGCCAGCAGTCCCGGGACTACTGGAGATACGCAGTATTTT. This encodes CASSPGTTGDTQYF.

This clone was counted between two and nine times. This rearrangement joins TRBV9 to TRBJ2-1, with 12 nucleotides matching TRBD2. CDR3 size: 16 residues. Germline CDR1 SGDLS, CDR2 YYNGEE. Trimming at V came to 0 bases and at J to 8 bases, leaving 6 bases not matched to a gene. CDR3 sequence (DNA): TGTGCCAGCAGCGTAGTAGGGACTAGCGGGTGGGATGAGCAGTTCTTC. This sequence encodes CASSVVGTSGWDEQFF. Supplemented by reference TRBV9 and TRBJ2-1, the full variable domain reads DSGVTQTPKHLITATGQRVTLRCSPRSGDLSVYWYQQSLDQGLQFLIQYYNGEERAKGNILERFSAQQFPDLHSELNLSSLELGDSALYFCASSVVGTSGWDEQFFGPGTRLTVL.

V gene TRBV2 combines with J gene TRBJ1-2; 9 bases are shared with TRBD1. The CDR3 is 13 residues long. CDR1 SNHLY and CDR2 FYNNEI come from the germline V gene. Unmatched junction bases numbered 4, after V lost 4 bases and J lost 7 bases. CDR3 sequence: CASSGTGEGGYTF. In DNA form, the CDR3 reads TGTGCCAGCAGTGGGACAGGGGAAGGTGGCTACACCTTC.

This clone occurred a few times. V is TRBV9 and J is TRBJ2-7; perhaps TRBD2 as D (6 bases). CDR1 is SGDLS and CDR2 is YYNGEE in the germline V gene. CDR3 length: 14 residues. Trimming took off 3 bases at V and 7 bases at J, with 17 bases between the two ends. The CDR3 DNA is TGTGCCAGCAGCGAGGCACCGGACGGGACTGAGCAGTACTTC. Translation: CASSEAPDGTEQYF. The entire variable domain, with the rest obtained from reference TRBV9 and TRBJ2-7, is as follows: DSGVTQTPKHLITATGQRVTLRCSPRSGDLSVYWYQQSLDQGLQFLIQYYNGEERAKGNILERFSAQQFPDLHSELNLSSLELGDSALYFCASSEAPDGTEQYFGPGTRLTVT.

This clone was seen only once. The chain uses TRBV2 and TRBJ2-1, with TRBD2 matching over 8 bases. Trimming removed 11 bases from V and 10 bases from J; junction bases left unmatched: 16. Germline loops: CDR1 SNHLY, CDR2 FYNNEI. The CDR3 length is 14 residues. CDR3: CARGGATSEREQFF. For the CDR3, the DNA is TGTGCCCGGGGGGGGGCAACTAGCGAACGGGAGCAGTTCTTC.

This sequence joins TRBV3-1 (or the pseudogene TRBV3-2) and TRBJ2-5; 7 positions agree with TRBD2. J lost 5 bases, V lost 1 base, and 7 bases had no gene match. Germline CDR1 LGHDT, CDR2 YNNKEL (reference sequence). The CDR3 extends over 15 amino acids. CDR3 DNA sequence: TGTGCCAGCAGCCAAGGGACTAGAGGTTCGGAGACCCAGTACTTC. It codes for CASSQGTRGSETQYF.